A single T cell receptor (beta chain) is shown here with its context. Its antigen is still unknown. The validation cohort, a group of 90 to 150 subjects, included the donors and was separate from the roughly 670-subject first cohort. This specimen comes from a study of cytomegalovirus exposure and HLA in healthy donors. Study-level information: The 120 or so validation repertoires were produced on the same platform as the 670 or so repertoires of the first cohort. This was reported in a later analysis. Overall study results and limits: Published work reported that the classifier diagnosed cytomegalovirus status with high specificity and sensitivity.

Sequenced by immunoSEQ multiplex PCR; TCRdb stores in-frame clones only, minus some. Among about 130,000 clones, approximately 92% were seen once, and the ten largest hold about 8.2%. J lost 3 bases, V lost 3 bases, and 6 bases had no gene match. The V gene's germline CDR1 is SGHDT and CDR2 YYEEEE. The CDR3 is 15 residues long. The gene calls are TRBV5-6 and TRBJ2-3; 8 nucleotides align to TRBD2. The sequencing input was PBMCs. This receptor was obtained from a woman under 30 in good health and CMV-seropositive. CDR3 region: CASSWRGGPTDTQYF. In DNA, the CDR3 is TGTGCCAGCAGCTGGCGCGGGGGGCCTACAGATACGCAGTATTTT.